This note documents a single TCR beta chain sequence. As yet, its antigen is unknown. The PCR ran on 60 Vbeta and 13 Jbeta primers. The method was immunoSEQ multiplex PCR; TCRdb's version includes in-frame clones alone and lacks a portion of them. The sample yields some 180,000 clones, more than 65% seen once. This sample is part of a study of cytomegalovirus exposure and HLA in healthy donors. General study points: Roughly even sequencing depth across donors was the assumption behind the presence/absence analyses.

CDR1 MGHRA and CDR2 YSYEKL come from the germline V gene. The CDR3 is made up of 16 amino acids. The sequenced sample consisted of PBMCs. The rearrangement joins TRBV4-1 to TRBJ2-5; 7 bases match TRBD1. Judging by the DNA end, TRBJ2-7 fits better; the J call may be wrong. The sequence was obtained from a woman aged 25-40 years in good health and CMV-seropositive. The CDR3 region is CASSQNPGQMIYEQYF. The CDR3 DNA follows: TGCGCCAGCAGCCAGAATCCGGGACAGATGATATACGAGCAGTACTTC.